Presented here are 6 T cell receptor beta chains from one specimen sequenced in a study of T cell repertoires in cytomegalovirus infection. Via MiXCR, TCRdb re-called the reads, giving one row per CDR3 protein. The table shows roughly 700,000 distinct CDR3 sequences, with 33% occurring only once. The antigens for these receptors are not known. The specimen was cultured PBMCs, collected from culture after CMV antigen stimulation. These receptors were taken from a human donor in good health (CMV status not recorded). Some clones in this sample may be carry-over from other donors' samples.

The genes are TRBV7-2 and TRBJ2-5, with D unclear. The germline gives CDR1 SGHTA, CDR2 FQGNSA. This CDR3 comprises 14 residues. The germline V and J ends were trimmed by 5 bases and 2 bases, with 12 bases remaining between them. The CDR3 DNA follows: TGTGCCAGCAGCGCCCTAGGGAATCAAGAGACCCAGTACTTC. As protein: CASSALGNQETQYF.

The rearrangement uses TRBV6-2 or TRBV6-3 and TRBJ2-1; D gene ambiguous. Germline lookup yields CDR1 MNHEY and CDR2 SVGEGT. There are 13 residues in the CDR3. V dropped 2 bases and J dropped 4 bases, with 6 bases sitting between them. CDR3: CASSYRGYNEQFF. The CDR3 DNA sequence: TGTGCCAGCAGTTACCGAGGATACAATGAGCAGTTCTTC.

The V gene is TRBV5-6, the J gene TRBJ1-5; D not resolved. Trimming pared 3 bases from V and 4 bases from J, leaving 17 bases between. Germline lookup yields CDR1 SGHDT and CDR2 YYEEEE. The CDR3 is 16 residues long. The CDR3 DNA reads TGTGCCAGCAGCTCGACCAGGATCCCTGGGAATCAGCCCCAGCATTTT. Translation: CASSSTRIPGNQPQHF.

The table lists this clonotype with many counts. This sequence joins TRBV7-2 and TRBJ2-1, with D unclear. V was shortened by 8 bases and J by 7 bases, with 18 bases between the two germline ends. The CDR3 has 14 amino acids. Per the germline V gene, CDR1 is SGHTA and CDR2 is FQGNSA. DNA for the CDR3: TGTGCCAGCGAGGCGCCCACGATCCGGAATGAGCAGTTCTTC. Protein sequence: CASEAPTIRNEQFF.

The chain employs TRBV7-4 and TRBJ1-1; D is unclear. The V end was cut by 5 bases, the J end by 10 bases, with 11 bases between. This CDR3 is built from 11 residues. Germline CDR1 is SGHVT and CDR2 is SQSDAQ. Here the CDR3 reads CASSPGRTAFF. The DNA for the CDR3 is TGTGCCAGCAGCCCTGGGCGGACAGCTTTCTTT.

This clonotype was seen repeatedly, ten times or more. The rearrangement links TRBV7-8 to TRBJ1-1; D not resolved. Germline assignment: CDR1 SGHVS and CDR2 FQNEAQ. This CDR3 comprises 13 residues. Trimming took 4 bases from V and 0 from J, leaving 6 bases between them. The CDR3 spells CASSSFLNTEAFF. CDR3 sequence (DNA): TGTGCCAGCAGCTCATTCCTGAACACTGAAGCTTTCTTT.